A single sample gave rise to the 28 T cell receptor beta chains below, sequenced in a study of blood T cell repertoires in COVID-19. Assay: immunoSEQ multiplex PCR; the TCRdb copy retains only in-frame clones and omits some. Among about 60,000 clones listed, nearly 90% were seen once. Sequences were obtained from peripheral blood. Receptors originate from a man between 60 and 75 years old with active COVID-19.

CDR3 in amino acids: CASSPERRAGELFF. The CDR3 coding sequence is TGTGCCAGCTCACCAGAACGGAGGGCCGGGGAGCTGTTTTTT. The V gene is TRBV18, the J gene TRBJ2-2; possible D gene TRBD2, 6 bases. The CDR3 sequence is 14 residues long. The V end lost 2 bases, the J end lost 6 bases, and 10 bases lay between the germline ends. CDR1 and CDR2 (germline): KGHSH, LQKENI.

The chain uses TRBV3-1 (or the pseudogene TRBV3-2) and TRBJ2-3; 7 bases line up with TRBD2. Germline CDR1 LGHDT, CDR2 YNNKEL (reference sequence). V lost 7 bases and J lost 0; bases outside the gene matches: 7. The CDR3 runs 15 residues. In nucleotides, the CDR3 is TGTGCCAGCAATCGGGGAGGGTGGAGCACAGATACGCAGTATTTT. The encoded protein is CASNRGGWSTDTQYF.

The V and J genes are TRBV28 and TRBJ1-2, with D possibly TRBD1 on 5 matching bases. The CDR3 length is 14 residues. Germline values: CDR1 MDHEN, CDR2 SYDVKM. The germline V and J ends were trimmed by 2 bases and 3 bases, with 10 bases remaining between them. Written as DNA, the CDR3 is TGTGCCAGCAGTTTACACACGACAGACTATGGCTACACCTTC. This translates into CASSLHTTDYGYTF.

The chain couples TRBV28 to TRBJ1-1, with 7 bases lining up with TRBD1. The CDR3 spans 15 residues. The germline CDR1 and CDR2 sequences are MDHEN and SYDVKM. The J segment lost 4 bases and the V segment lost 2 bases, leaving 7 bases of the junction unmatched. The CDR3 DNA reads as TGTGCCAGCAGTTTAAACCTACAGGGGACCACTGAAGCTTTCTTT. Its protein product is CASSLNLQGTTEAFF. Filled out from reference TRBV28 and TRBJ1-1, the complete variable domain reads DVKVTQSSRYLVKRTGEKVFLECVQDMDHENMFWYRQDPGLGLRLIYFSYDVKMKEKGDIPEGYSVSREKKERFSLILESASTNQTSMYLCASSLNLQGTTEAFFGQGTRLTVV.

The V and J genes are TRBV10-3 and TRBJ2-3; the match to TRBD2 covers 7 bases. The V and J ends lost 11 bases and 0 bases, in that order; junction bases with no gene match: 5. Germline values: CDR1 ENHRY, CDR2 SYGVKD. This CDR3 contains 13 residues. Here the CDR3 reads CAGQRGSTDTQYF. In DNA, the CDR3 is TGTGCCGGCCAGCGGGGTAGCACAGATACGCAGTATTTT.

The chain joins TRBV5-1 to TRBJ2-1, with 13 bases identical to TRBD2. The ends lost 0 bases at V and 7 bases at J; junction bases unmatched: 1. This CDR3 spans 15 amino acids. Germline CDR1 reads SGHRS; CDR2 reads YFSETQ. The CDR3 nucleotides read TGCGCCAGCAGCTTGGGGGGACTAGCGGGGAATGAGCAGTTCTTC. Residues: CASSLGGLAGNEQFF.

The chain carries TRBV21-1 and TRBJ2-7; the DNA was not compared with TRBD2, the D call given in the table. TRBV21-1 is a pseudogene. CDR3 length: 15 residues. The CDR3, as DNA: TGTGCCAGCAGCCCCCAAAGGGGGGGGCCCTACGAGCAGTACTTC. Its protein product is CASSPQRGGPYEQYF.

CDR3 sequence reads: CASGGLAKNIQYF. The CDR3 DNA follows: TGTGCCAGCGGCGGATTAGCCAAAAACATTCAGTACTTC. The chain links TRBV27 to TRBJ2-4; no reliable D call. V gave up 8 bases and J gave up 0 bases, with 8 bases separating them. The CDR3 runs 13 residues. CDR1 is MNHEY and CDR2 is SMNVEV in the germline V gene (reference sequence).

This chain joins TRBV3-1 (or the pseudogene TRBV3-2) and TRBJ1-1; 10 bases agree with TRBD1. This CDR3 contains 14 residues. V shed 6 bases and J 4 bases; nucleotides not matched to a gene: 5. Germline lookup yields CDR1 LGHDT and CDR2 YNNKEL (reference sequence). In DNA, the CDR3 is TGTGCCAGCAGACGACAGGGGGCGACCACTGAAGCTTTCTTT. This translates into CASRRQGATTEAFF.

This clone occurred once. The junction departs from germline at one end; a sequencing error may be responsible. This chain links TRBV5-6 with TRBJ1-6, with TRBD1 identical over 7 bases. Germline CDR1 reads SGHDT; CDR2 reads YYEEEE. The CDR3 runs 11 residues. In nucleotides, the CDR3 is TGTGCCAGCAGCCTCGGGGACAGAAAAGACTTT. The encoded protein is CASSLGDRKDF.

The chain employs TRBV9 and TRBJ2-7; 11 nucleotides align to TRBD2. This CDR3 comprises 15 residues. In germline, CDR1 is SGDLS, CDR2 YYNGEE. Trimming took 0 bases from V and 4 from J; bases not matched to a gene: 3. The CDR3 here is CASSVGTSGSYEQYF. CDR3 nucleotide sequence: TGTGCCAGCAGCGTAGGAACTAGCGGGAGTTACGAGCAGTACTTC.

V and J are TRBV4-2 and TRBJ2-1; D might be TRBD1 (6 bases). Trimming removed 3 bases from V and 8 bases from J, with 11 bases in between. Germline assignment: CDR1 LGHNA and CDR2 YNFKEQ. The CDR3 extends over 13 amino acids. The DNA of the CDR3 is TGTGCCAGCAGCCAGGGGGCCTGGGATGAGCAGTTCTTC. Encoded protein: CASSQGAWDEQFF.

The chain recombines TRBV27 with TRBJ2-7; weak D call: TRBD1 (5 bases). The CDR3 is 14 amino acids. CDR1 and CDR2 from the germline V gene are MNHEY and SMNVEV (reference sequence). The germline V and J ends were trimmed by 1 base and 6 bases, with 13 bases remaining between them. The CDR3 here is CASSLYQGRGEQYF. CDR3 sequence (DNA): TGTGCCAGCAGTTTATACCAGGGAAGGGGCGAGCAGTACTTC.

The CDR3 DNA is TGTGCCAGCAGCAGGTTAGGTACAGCCTACGAGCAGTACTTC. Translating it yields CASSRLGTAYEQYF. The chain couples TRBV9 to TRBJ2-7; D is uncertain. V lost 4 bases to trimming and J lost 2 bases, with 13 bases between them. Germline V gene lookup returns CDR1 SGDLS and CDR2 YYNGEE. The CDR3 runs 14 residues.

The genes are TRBV28 and TRBJ2-7; TRBD1 matches 8 bases. Germline V CDR1 and CDR2: MDHEN, SYDVKM. The CDR3 sequence is 14 residues long. The junction had 3 bases not matched to a gene; V was cut back by 2 bases and J by 3 bases. The CDR3: CASSLPTGGYEQYF. The CDR3 nucleotides read TGTGCCAGCAGTTTACCTACAGGGGGCTACGAGCAGTACTTC.

This chain connects TRBV28 to TRBJ2-1; 7 nucleotides agree with TRBD1. Germline V lookup: CDR1 MDHEN, CDR2 SYDVKM. The junction had 11 bases not matched to a gene; V was cut back by 6 bases and J by 9 bases. This CDR3 spans 14 amino acids. CDR3 nucleotides: TGTGCCAGCAGCCTGGACAGGCTAACGGGTGAGCAGTTCTTC. Its protein product is CASSLDRLTGEQFF.

The J gene is TRBJ1-1, the V gene TRBV5-1, with 7 bases aligning to TRBD1. There are 19 residues in the CDR3. V lost 4 bases, J lost 0 bases, and 18 bases stayed unmatched. CDR1 is SGHRS, CDR2 YFSETQ, per germline. CDR3 nucleotide sequence: TGCGCCAGCAGCCTGAGGGGGCCCTCGTCTCCGCCGGTGAACACTGAAGCTTTCTTT. It yields the protein CASSLRGPSSPPVNTEAFF.

The rearrangement uses TRBV7-2 and TRBJ1-2; D gene ambiguous. The CDR3 consists of 15 residues. Germline V gene sequence: CDR1 SGHTA, CDR2 FQGNSA. V was cut by 1 base and J by 7 bases, with 16 bases left in between. The CDR3 here is CASSLGLGLSGGYTF. The DNA for the CDR3 is TGTGCCAGCAGCTTAGGGCTGGGTCTTTCGGGTGGCTACACCTTC. Complete variable domain (other parts from reference TRBV7-2 and TRBJ1-2): GAGVSQSPSNKVTEKGKDVELRCDPISGHTALYWYRQSLGQGLEFLIYFQGNSAPDKSGLPSDRFSAERTGGSVSTLTIQRTQQEDSAVYLCASSLGLGLSGGYTFGSGTRLTVV.

V gene TRBV6-5 combines with J gene TRBJ1-1; D is unresolved. Per germline, CDR1 MNHEY and CDR2 SVGAGI. The V end lost 2 bases, the J end lost 2 bases, and 6 bases lay between the germline ends. The CDR3 has 13 amino acids. The CDR3 sequence: CASSYLGNTEAFF. The CDR3 DNA reads TGTGCCAGCAGTTACCTAGGTAACACTGAAGCTTTCTTT.

J is TRBJ2-7 and V is TRBV11-2; tentatively, D is TRBD2 (5 bases). Germline CDR1 SGHAT, CDR2 FQNNGV. Trimming took off 5 bases at V and 2 bases at J, with 10 bases between the two ends. The CDR3 has 13 amino acids. In DNA, the CDR3 is TGTGCCAGCAGCCGGACTTCTGCCTACGAGCAGTACTTC. It encodes CASSRTSAYEQYF. The whole variable domain, filled in from reference TRBV11-2 and TRBJ2-7, reads EAGVAQSPRYKIIEKRQSVAFWCNPISGHATLYWYQQILGQGPKLLIQFQNNGVVDDSQLPKDRFSAERLKGVDSTLKIQPAKLEDSAVYLCASSRTSAYEQYFGPGTRLTVT.

This chain uses TRBV5-8 with TRBJ1-5; TRBD1 might be the D (5 bases). Germline CDR1 SGHTS, CDR2 YDEGEE. Trimming stripped 0 bases from V and 7 bases from J, with 20 bases between. The CDR3 length is 17 residues. CDR3 region: CASSLGGAVDGYQPQHF. Here the CDR3 DNA reads TGTGCCAGCAGCTTGGGTGGGGCAGTCGACGGGTACCAGCCCCAGCATTTT.

The V and J genes are TRBV30 and TRBJ2-1; D remains ambiguous. The CDR3 sequence is 12 residues long. Between the trimmed V and J ends, which lost 4 bases and 4 bases, there was a span of 8 bases. CDR1 is GTSNPN, CDR2 SVGIG, per germline (reference sequence). CDR3 DNA sequence: TGTGCCTGGACTTTTAATTACAATGAGCAGTTCTTC. Protein product: CAWTFNYNEQFF.

The genes are TRBV10-3 and TRBJ2-7; 16 nucleotides align to TRBD2. The CDR3 spans 15 residues. Germline values: CDR1 ENHRY, CDR2 SYGVKD. The V and J ends lost 6 bases and 4 bases, in that order; junction bases with no gene match: 3. CDR3 sequence: CAIRGTSGRVYEQYF. Written as DNA, the CDR3 is TGTGCCATCAGGGGGACTAGCGGGAGGGTGTACGAGCAGTACTTC.

The rearrangement joins TRBV3-1 (or the pseudogene TRBV3-2) to TRBJ1-4; 8 bases align to TRBD1. Germline V gene sequence: CDR1 LGHDT, CDR2 YNNKEL (reference sequence). With V trimmed by 1 base and J by 8 bases, 3 bases remained unmatched. The CDR3 runs to 14 residues. The CDR3 DNA sequence: TGTGCCAGCAGCCAAGGACAGGGGAAGGAAAAACTGTTTTTT. Encoded protein: CASSQGQGKEKLFF.

This chain links TRBV15 with TRBJ2-7, with TRBD1 matching 7 bases. This CDR3 has 13 amino acids. V trimming: 2 bases; J trimming: 6 bases; junction bases outside the gene matches: 4. Germline V gene lookup returns CDR1 LNHNV and CDR2 YYDKDF (reference sequence). The CDR3 is CATSRKTGIEQYF. The CDR3 DNA sequence: TGTGCCACCAGCAGAAAGACAGGGATCGAGCAGTACTTC.

CDR3 DNA sequence: TGTGCCAGGACCTCAAGGGGCTGGTCACCCCTCCACTTT. It translates to CARTSRGWSPLHF. The V and J genes are TRBV6-4 and TRBJ1-6; a possible D gene is TRBD1 (5 bases). V dropped 9 bases and J dropped 10 bases, with 16 bases sitting between them. Looked up from germline, CDR1 is MRHNA and CDR2 is SNTAGT. The CDR3 is made up of 13 amino acids.

The CDR3 nucleotides are TGCGCCAGCAGCCCCCCCGCGGGCTCCTACGAGCAGTACTTC. This codes for CASSPPAGSYEQYF. The chain employs TRBV5-1 and TRBJ2-7, with D maybe TRBD2 (5 bases). V shed 4 bases and J shed 0 bases, with 11 bases lying between them. Germline V lookup: CDR1 SGHRS, CDR2 YFSETQ. The CDR3 is 14 amino acids.

The rearrangement uses TRBV25-1 and TRBJ1-1; no firm D call. Germline loops: CDR1 MGHDK, CDR2 SYGVNS. The CDR3 runs to 14 residues. The V gene lost 3 bases and the J gene lost 1 base, with 9 bases spanning the gap. The CDR3: CASSEHSGNTEAFF. CDR3 nucleotides: TGTGCCAGCAGTGAGCATTCCGGGAACACTGAAGCTTTCTTT.